The following is a TCR beta chain sequence with its context. Its antigen is currently unknown. The CDR3 spans 13 residues. The germline gives CDR1 SGHRS, CDR2 YFSETQ. The V end lost 0 bases, the J end lost 4 bases, and 7 bases lay between the germline ends. Sequenced by immunoSEQ multiplex PCR; TCRdb stores in-frame clones only, minus some. In the table there are about 60,000 clones, over 70% of which are singletons. The sample is drawn from a study of a mutant IDH1 vaccine in newly diagnosed glioma. Time point specified: week 23, last vaccination. A single vaccine dose contained 300 ug of mutant IDH1 20-mer peptide, and topical imiquimod was used with it.

The sequence derives from a man aged 40-50 years with glioma. The V and J genes are TRBV5-1 and TRBJ1-2; unclear D gene. Material: PBMCs, obtained from a glioma patient whose treatment included an IDH1 peptide vaccine. The CDR3 bases are TGCGCCAGCAGCTTGGAGTCACCCTATGGCTACACCTTC. The encoded protein is CASSLESPYGYTF. Variable domain in full (rest from reference TRBV5-1 and TRBJ1-2): KAGVTQTPRYLIKTRGQQVTLSCSPISGHRSVSWYQQTPGQGLQFLFEYFSETQRNKGNFPGRFSGRQFSNSRSEMNVSTLELGDSALYLCASSLESPYGYTFGSGTRLTVV.